This note documents a single TCR beta chain sequence. These data come from a study of shared clonotypes between healthy human individuals. Sorted-subset replicate PCR reactions were performed with about 200 ng DNA, corresponding to 30,000 to 35,000 T cell genomes. Repertoires were generated with immunoSEQ multiplex PCR, while TCRdb's copy carries only in-frame clones and drops some. The sample carries hundreds of thousands of clones, 95% to 97% recorded once. The length of the CDR3 is 17 residues. Germline values: CDR1 SGHAT, CDR2 FQNNGV. V dropped 0 bases and J dropped 5; count of bases not matched to a gene: 8. Only CD45RO-negative cells positively selected for CCR7 counted as naive CD8 cells, so terminally differentiated effector memory CD45RA+ cells were excluded.

The sequenced material came from naive CD8+ T cells sorted from blood. The sequence came from a woman aged 25 to 39 in good health. The chain combines TRBV11-2 with TRBJ2-3, with 10 bases matching TRBD2. The CDR3 is CASSLDHEREGQDTQYF. The DNA for the CDR3 is TGTGCCAGCAGCTTAGATCACGAGCGGGAGGGTCAAGATACGCAGTATTTT.